A selection of T cell receptor beta chains follows, all from one sample in a study of cytomegalovirus exposure and HLA in healthy donors. Using immunoSEQ multiplex PCR, the repertoire was profiled, and TCRdb retains in-frame clones only, with some absent. The table has 100,000 to 130,000 clones, approximately 79% seen once. The sample comprised PBMCs. The receptor source for this set is a man between 18 and 35 years old in good health and CMV-seronegative. The CDR3 runs from the conserved cysteine through the conserved F or W.

J gene	V gene	CDR3 protein
TRBJ2-1	TRBV7-6	CASSLRSRNEQFF
TRBJ2-1	TRBV18	CASSPRPTSGSYNEQFF
TRBJ2-7	TRBV6-6	CASSYVQMSSYEQYF
TRBJ1-2	TRBV18	CASMDRIGGYTF
TRBJ2-2	TRBV19	CASSNTGDTGELFF
TRBJ1-6	TRBV5-6	CASSVGVGRGYNSPLHF
TRBJ1-2	TRBV5-4	CASSLLGRVDYGYTF
TRBJ2-1	TRBV5-1	CASRDGLARLDEQFF
TRBJ2-3	TRBV5-6	CASSLNLRTDTQYF
TRBJ2-2	TRBV6-5	CASSPGTANTGELFF
TRBJ2-1	TRBV7-2	CASSNLDRPGLTQFF
TRBJ1-5	TRBV6-6	CASRPMGGFDQPQHF
-	TRBV15	CATSAYPGQGDYEQYF
TRBJ1-5	TRBV7-9	CSSSSTVSNQPQHF
TRBJ2-5	TRBV9	CASSGTGRETQYF
TRBJ1-5	TRBV7-9	CASSFRGDQPQHF
TRBJ2-2	TRBV6-4	CASSQLRDTGELFF
TRBJ2-5	TRBV28	CASKDRLYQETQYF
TRBJ1-2	TRBV5-4	CASSLPGNYGYPF
TRBJ1-5	TRBV6-6	CASSYGTGANQPQHF
TRBJ2-5	TRBV9	CASSGQGNQETQYF
TRBJ2-3	TRBV5-4	CATERWRGGEDTQYF
TRBJ1-1	TRBV5-4	CASSLAGTGGTEAFF
TRBJ2-1	TRBV5-1	CASSPRSGGYNEQFF
TRBJ2-3	TRBV7-2	CASSAARYTDTQYF
TRBJ2-1	TRBV4-3	CASSQLTGGSYNEQFF
TRBJ2-2	TRBV19	CASSIDNRSGELFF
TRBJ1-5	TRBV14	CASSQTIGGPQHF
TRBJ1-1	TRBV25-1	CASWDRGTEAFF
TRBJ2-2	TRBV5-1	CASSFRRGDTGELFF
TRBJ2-1	TRBV7-9	CASSLLAGFSGEQFF
TRBJ1-5	TRBV27	CASSFFGTGGAQHF
TRBJ1-1	TRBV12-5	CASGLDMNTEAFF
TRBJ1-2	TRBV28	CASRTGTAGGYTF
TRBJ1-4	TRBV9	CASSVMGQRSEKLFF
TRBJ2-2	TRBV2	CAIPTSRNTGELFF
TRBJ2-7	TRBV5-1	CASSVNPGTLREQYF
TRBJ1-2	TRBV5-4	CASSPGTGDYGYTF
TRBJ2-7	TRBV5-1	CASSRGVGYEQYF
TRBJ1-6	TRBV10-2	CASSPYNSPLHF
TRBJ1-6	TRBV4-2	CASSQDTGNSYNSPLHF
TRBJ2-7	TRBV7-2	CASSFNYEQYF
TRBJ1-2	TRBV5-1	CASSWRQGANYGYTF
TRBJ1-2	TRBV7-2	CASSLGAYYGYTF
TRBJ2-1	TRBV4-2	CASSPGLAGDYNEQFF
TRBJ1-4	TRBV7-9	CASSGTRNPATNEKLFF
TRBJ2-7	TRBV27	CASSPHRASYEQYF
TRBJ1-5	TRBV19	CASSSRVSGYQPQHF
TRBJ2-5	TRBV4-1	CASSQVLAGGETQYF
TRBJ2-5	TRBV15	CATSRGRVETQYF
TRBJ1-2	TRBV6-1	CASTPGDRAYTF
TRBJ1-1	TRBV19	CASNRQGITEAFF
TRBJ2-7	TRBV5-4	CASSGTGTDSYEQYF